This note documents a single T cell receptor (beta chain) sequence. The antigen is not known. The sample originates from a study of vaccination and CD4 T cells after COVID-19. CDR3 length: 15 residues. Germline-derived CDR1 and CDR2 are SGHVS and FQNEAQ. Losses at the gene ends were 5 bases for V and 4 bases for J; bases not matched to a gene: 8. Regarding the study as a whole: Post-vaccination, and not before, a median roughly 86% of reactive clones appeared in convalescent patients. Spike mono-reactivity was found in 304 of 307 vaccine-specific clones from convalescent patients. Apart from involving relatively few convalescent patients, the work omitted early post-infection timepoints.

TCRdb re-called the PCR reads through MiXCR, storing one row per CDR3 protein. The sample carries 20,000 to 30,000 distinct CDR3 sequences, around 49% recorded once. The sequencing used CD4+ T cells from blood, collected before SARS-CoV-2 vaccination. The origin of this receptor is a human donor who had recovered from COVID-19. The rearrangement joins TRBV7-8 to TRBJ2-7; 10 positions agree with TRBD1. CDR3 residues: CASSPPGQGIYEQYF. CDR3 DNA sequence: TGTGCCAGCAGCCCGCCGGGACAGGGGATATACGAGCAGTACTTC.